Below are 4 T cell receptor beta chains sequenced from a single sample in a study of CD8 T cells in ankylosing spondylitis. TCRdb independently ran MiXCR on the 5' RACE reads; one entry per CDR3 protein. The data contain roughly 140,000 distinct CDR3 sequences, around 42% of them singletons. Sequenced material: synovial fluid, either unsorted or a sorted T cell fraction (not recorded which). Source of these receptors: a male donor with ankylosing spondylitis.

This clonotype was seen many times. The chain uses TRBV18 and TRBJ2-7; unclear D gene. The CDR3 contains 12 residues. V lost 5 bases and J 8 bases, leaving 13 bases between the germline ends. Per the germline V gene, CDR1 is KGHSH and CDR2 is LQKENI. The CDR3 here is CASSTGPGKQYF. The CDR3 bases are TGTGCCAGCTCAACCGGGCCGGGCAAGCAGTACTTC.

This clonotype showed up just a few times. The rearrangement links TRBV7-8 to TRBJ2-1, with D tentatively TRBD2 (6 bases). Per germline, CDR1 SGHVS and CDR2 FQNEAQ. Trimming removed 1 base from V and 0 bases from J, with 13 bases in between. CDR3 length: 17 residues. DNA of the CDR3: TGTGCCAGCAGCTTAGGGAGTCGGGGGAGCTCCTACAATGAGCAGTTCTTC. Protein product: CASSLGSRGSSYNEQFF.

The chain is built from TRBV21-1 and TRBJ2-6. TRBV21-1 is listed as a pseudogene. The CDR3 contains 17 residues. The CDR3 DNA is TGTGCCAGCAGCACTCGAATCTTCTCCTCTGGGGCCAACGTCCTGACTTTC. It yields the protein CASSTRIFSSGANVLTF.

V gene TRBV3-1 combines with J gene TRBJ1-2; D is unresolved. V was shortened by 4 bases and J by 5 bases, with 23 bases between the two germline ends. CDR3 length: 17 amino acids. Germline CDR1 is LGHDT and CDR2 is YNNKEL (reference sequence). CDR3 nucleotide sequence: TGTGCCAGCAGCCTCGATGGGGAGCTCGGTTGGATGTATGGCTACACCTTC. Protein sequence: CASSLDGELGWMYGYTF.